This TCR beta chain was identified in a study of cytomegalovirus exposure and HLA in healthy donors. Study findings and constraints: An analysis that was carried out later associated 16,000 or so TCR beta sequences with HLA alleles at 0.05 false discovery rate. Specific recognition of CMV antigens was confirmed in vitro for a few chains (all CMV-associated).

To note about this clone: No antigen is known for it.

From germline, CDR1 is MDHEN and CDR2 SYDVKM. The germline V and J ends were trimmed by 4 bases and 5 bases, with 11 bases remaining between them. The CDR3 is made up of 13 amino acids. PCR employed 60 Vbeta and 13 Jbeta primers. Repertoires were generated with immunoSEQ multiplex PCR, while TCRdb's copy carries only in-frame clones and drops some. This table has about 110,000 clones, 60% to 85% appearing once. This receptor was identified in a male donor in good health and CMV-seropositive. The sequenced material came from PBMCs. The chain employs TRBV28 and TRBJ2-5; a possible D gene is TRBD2 (6 bases). The CDR3 is CASSSNSGETQYF. CDR3 sequence (DNA): TGTGCCAGCAGTTCCAACAGCGGGGAGACCCAGTACTTC.